Detailed here is one T cell receptor (beta chain). The data stem from a study of blood T cell repertoires in COVID-19. Study summary: COVID-19 samples, acute and convalescent, were from the United States, Italy and Spain.

The table came from immunoSEQ multiplex PCR; TCRdb's copy has only in-frame clones and leaves some out. This sample carries more than 75,000 clones, almost 85% of them seen once, and the ten largest clones take roughly 10%. V was cut by 7 bases and J by 5 bases, with 12 bases left in between. The CDR3 contains 13 residues. The germline V gene has CDR1 LNHDA and CDR2 SQIVND (reference sequence). Source material: peripheral blood. This rearrangement joins TRBV19 to TRBJ1-5; TRBD1 might be the D (6 bases). The TCR originated in a man aged 60 to 69 with acute or convalescent COVID-19. CDR3 sequence: CASNQGRDQPQHF. As DNA, the CDR3 is TGTGCCAGTAATCAGGGGAGGGATCAGCCCCAGCATTTT.